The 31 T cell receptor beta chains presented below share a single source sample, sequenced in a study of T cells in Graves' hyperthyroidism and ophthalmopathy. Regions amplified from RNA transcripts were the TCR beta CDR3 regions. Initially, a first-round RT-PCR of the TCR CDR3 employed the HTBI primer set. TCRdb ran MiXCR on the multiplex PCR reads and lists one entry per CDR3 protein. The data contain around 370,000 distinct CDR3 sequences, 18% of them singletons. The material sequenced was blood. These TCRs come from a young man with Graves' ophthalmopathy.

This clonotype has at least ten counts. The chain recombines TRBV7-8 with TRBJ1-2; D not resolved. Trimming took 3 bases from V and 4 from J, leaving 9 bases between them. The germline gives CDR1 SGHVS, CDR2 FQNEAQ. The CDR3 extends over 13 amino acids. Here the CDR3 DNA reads TGTGCCAGCAGCTTTGGGGAGAGCTATGGCTACACCTTC. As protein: CASSFGESYGYTF. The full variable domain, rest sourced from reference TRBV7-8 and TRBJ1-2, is GAGVSQSPRYKVAKRGQDVALRCDPISGHVSLFWYQQALGQGPEFLTYFQNEAQLDKSGLPSDRFFAERPEGSVSTLKIQRTQQEDSAVYLCASSFGESYGYTFGSGTRLTVV.

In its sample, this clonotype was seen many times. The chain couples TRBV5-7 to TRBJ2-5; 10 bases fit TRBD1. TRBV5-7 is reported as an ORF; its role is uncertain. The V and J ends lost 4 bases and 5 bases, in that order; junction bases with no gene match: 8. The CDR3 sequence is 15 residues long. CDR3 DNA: TGTGCCAGCAGCCCCGGGACAGGGGTTATGGAGACCCAGTACTTC. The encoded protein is CASSPGTGVMETQYF.

This CDR3 reads CASSLWGNRTSGYTF. CDR3 bases: TGTGCCAGCAGTTTATGGGGGAACCGAACCAGTGGCTACACCTTC. This rearrangement joins TRBV27 to TRBJ1-2; maybe TRBD1 (5 bases). The V gene lost 1 base and the J gene lost 7 bases, with 16 bases spanning the gap. Germline-derived CDR1 and CDR2 are MNHEY and SMNVEV (reference sequence). This CDR3 has 15 residues.

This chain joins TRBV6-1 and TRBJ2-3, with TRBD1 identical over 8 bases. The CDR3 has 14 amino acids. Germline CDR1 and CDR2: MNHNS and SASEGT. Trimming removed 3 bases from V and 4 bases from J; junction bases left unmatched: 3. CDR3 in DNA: TGTGCCAGCAGTGAGACAGGGGTGGCAGATACGCAGTATTTT. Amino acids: CASSETGVADTQYF.

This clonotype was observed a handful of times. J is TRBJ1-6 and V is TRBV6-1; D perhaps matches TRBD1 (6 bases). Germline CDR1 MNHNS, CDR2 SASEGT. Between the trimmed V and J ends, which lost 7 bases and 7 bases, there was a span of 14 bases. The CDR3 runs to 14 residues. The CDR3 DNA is TGTGCCAGCAAAACCACAGGGATAAATTCACCCCTCCACTTT. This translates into CASKTTGINSPLHF.

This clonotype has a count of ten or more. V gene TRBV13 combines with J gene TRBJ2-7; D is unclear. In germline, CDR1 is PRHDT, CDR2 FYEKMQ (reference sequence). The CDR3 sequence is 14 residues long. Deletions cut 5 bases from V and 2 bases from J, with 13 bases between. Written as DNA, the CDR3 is TGTGCCAGCAGCCCCCCCGGAGACCCCTACGAGCAGTACTTC. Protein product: CASSPPGDPYEQYF. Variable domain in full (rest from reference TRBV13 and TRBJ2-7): AAGVIQSPRHLIKEKRETATLKCYPIPRHDTVYWYQQGPGQDPQFLISFYEKMQSDKGSIPDRFSAQQFSDYHSELNMSSLELGDSALYFCASSPPGDPYEQYFGPGTRLTVT.

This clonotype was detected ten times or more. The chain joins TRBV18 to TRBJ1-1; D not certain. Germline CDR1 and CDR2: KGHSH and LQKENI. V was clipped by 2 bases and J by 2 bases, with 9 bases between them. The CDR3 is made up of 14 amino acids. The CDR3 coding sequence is TGTGCCAGCTCACCAAGTTACTCAAACACTGAAGCTTTCTTT. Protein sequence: CASSPSYSNTEAFF.

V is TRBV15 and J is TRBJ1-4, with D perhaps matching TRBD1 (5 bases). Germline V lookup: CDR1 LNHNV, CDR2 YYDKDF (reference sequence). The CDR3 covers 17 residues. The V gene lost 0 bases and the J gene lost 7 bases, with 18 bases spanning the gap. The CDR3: CATSRDPFRAEGEKLFF. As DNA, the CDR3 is TGTGCCACCAGCAGAGATCCTTTCAGGGCGGAGGGTGAAAAACTGTTTTTT.

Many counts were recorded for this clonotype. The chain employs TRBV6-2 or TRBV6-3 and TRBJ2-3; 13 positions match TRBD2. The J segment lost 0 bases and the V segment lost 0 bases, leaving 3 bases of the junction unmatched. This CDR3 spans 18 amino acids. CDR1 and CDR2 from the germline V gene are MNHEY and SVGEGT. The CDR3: CASSYSTSGGSSTDTQYF. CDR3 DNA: TGTGCCAGCAGTTACTCGACTAGCGGGGGGAGTAGCACAGATACGCAGTATTTT.

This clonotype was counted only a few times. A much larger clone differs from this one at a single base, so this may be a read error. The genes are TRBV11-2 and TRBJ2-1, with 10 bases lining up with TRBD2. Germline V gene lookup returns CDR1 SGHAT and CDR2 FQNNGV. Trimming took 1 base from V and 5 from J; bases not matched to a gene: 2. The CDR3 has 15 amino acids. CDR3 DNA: TGTGCCAGCAGCTTAGTAGCGGGGGGCCACAATGAGCAGTTCTTC. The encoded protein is CASSLVAGGHNEQFF.

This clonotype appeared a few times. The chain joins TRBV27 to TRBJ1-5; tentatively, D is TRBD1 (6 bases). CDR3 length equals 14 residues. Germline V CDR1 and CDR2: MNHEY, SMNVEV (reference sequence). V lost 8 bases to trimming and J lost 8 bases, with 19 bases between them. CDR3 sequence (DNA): TGTGCCAGCTGCCCGGGACACTTGGGCGAGCCCCAGCATTTT. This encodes CASCPGHLGEPQHF.

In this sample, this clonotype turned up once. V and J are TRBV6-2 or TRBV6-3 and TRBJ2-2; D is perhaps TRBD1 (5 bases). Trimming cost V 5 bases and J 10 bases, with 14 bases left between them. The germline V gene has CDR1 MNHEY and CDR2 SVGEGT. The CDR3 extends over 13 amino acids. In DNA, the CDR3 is TGTGCCAGCAGTCAGTCAGGGATGACGGAGCTGTTTTTT. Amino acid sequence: CASSQSGMTELFF.

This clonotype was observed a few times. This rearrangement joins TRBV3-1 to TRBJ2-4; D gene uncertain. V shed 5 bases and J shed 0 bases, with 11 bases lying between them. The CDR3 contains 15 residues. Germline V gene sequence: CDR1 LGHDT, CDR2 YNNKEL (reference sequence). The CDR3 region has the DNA TGTGCCAGCAGCACAACGACCATAGCCAAAAACATTCAGTACTTC. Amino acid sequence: CASSTTTIAKNIQYF. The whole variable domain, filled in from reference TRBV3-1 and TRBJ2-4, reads DTAVSQTPKYLVTQMGNDKSIKCEQNLGHDTMYWYKQDSKKFLKIMFSYNNKELIINETVPNRFSPKSPDKAHLNLHINSLELGDSAVYFCASSTTTIAKNIQYFGAGTRLSVL.

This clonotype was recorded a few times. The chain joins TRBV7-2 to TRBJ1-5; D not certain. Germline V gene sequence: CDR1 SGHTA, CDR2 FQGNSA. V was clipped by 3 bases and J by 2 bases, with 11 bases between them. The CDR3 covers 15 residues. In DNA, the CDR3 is TGTGCCAGCAGCTTCGCGGCGGGCGGCAATCAGCCCCAGCATTTT. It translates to CASSFAAGGNQPQHF.

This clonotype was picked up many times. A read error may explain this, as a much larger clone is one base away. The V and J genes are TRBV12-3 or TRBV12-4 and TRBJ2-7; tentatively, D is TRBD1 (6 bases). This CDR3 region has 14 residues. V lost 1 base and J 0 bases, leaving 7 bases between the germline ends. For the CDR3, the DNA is TGTGCCAGCAGTTTAGGGGGGCCCTCCTACGAGCAGTACTTC. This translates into CASSLGGPSYEQYF.

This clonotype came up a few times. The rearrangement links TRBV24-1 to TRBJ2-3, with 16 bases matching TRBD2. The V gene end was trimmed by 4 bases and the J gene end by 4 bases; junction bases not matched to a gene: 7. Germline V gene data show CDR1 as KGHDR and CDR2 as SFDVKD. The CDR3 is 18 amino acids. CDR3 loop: CATSDQPGLAGGPDTQYF. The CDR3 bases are TGTGCCACCAGTGACCAGCCGGGACTAGCGGGGGGGCCAGATACGCAGTATTTT.

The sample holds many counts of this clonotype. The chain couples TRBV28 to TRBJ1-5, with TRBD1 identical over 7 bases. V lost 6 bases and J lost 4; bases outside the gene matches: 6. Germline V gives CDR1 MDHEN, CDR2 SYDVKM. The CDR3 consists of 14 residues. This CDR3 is CASRGGQRNQPQHF. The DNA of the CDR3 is TGTGCCAGCAGGGGGGGACAGCGAAATCAGCCCCAGCATTTT. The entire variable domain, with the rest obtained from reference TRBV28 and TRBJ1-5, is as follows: DVKVTQSSRYLVKRTGEKVFLECVQDMDHENMFWYRQDPGLGLRLIYFSYDVKMKEKGDIPEGYSVSREKKERFSLILESASTNQTSMYLCASRGGQRNQPQHFGDGTRLSIL.

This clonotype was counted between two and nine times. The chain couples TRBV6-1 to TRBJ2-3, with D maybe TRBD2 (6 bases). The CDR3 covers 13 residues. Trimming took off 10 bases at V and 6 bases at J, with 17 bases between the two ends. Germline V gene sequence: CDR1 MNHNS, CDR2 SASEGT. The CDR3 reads CAIAAGIRDTQYF. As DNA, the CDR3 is TGTGCCATCGCGGCGGGGATTAGGGATACGCAGTATTTT.

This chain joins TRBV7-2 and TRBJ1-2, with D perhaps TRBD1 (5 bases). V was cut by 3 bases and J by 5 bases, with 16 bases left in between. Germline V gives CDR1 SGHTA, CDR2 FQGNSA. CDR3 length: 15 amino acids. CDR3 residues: CASSFAQVPGYGYTF. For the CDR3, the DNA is TGTGCCAGCAGCTTCGCACAGGTGCCTGGATATGGCTACACCTTC.

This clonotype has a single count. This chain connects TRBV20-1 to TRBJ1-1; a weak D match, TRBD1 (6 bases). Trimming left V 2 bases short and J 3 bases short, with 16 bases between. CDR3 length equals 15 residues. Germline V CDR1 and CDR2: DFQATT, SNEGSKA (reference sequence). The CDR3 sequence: CSARTAGGGHTEAFF. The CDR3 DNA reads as TGCAGTGCTAGAACGGCGGGGGGCGGCCACACTGAAGCTTTCTTT.

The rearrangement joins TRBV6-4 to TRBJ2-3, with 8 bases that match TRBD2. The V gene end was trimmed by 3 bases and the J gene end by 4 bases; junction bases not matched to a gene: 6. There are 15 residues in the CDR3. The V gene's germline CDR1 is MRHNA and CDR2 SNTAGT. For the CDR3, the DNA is TGTGCCAGCAGTGAGCGGGGGGCCCGAGCAGATACGCAGTATTTT. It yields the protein CASSERGARADTQYF.

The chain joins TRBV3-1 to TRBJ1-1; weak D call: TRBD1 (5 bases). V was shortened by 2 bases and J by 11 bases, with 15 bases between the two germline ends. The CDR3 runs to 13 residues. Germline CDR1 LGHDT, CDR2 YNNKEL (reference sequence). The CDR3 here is CASSQQDTTGAFF. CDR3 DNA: TGTGCCAGCAGCCAACAGGACACAACGGGGGCTTTCTTT.

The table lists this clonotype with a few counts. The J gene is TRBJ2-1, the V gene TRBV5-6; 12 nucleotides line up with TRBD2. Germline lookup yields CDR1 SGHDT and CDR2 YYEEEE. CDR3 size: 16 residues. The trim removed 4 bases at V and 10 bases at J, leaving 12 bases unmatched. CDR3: CASSPSPSGGAEEQFF. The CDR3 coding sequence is TGTGCCAGCAGCCCCTCCCCTAGCGGGGGGGCGGAGGAGCAGTTCTTC.

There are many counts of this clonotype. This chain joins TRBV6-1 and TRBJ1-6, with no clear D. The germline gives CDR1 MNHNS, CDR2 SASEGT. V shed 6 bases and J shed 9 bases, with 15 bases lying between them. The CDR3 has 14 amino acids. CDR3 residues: CASSYALAGSPLHF. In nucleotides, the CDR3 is TGTGCCAGCAGCTATGCCTTGGCTGGTTCACCCCTCCACTTT.

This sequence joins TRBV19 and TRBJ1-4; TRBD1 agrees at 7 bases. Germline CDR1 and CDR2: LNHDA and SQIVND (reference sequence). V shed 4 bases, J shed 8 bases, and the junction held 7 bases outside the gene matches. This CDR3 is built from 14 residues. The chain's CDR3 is CASSTRQGGEKLFF. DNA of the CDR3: TGTGCCAGTAGTACCCGACAGGGCGGAGAAAAACTGTTTTTT.

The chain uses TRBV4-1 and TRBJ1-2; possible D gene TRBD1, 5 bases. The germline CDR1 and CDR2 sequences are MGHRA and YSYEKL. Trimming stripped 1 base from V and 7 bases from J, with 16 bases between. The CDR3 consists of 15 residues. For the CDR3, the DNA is TGCGCCAGCAGCCAAGCCACGGGGGAGCCGTCTGGCTACACCTTC. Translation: CASSQATGEPSGYTF.

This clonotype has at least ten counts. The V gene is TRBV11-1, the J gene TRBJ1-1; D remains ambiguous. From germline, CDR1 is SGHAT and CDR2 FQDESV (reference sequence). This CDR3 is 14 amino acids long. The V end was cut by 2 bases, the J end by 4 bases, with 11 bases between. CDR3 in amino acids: CASSLPYLGTEAFF. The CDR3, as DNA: TGTGCCAGCAGCTTACCGTATCTCGGCACTGAAGCTTTCTTT.

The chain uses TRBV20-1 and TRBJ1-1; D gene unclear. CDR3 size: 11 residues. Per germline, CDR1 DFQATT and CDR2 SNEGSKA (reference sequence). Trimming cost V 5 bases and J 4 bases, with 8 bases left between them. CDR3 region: CSAVKVTEAFF. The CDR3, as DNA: TGCAGTGCTGTCAAGGTCACTGAAGCTTTCTTT.

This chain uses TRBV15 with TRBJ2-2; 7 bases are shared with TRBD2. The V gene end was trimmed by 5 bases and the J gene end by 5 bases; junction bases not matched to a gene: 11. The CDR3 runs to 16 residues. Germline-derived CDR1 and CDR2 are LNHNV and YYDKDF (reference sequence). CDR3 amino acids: CATSPWGGAHTGELFF. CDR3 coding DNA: TGTGCCACCAGCCCTTGGGGAGGGGCGCATACCGGGGAGCTGTTTTTT.

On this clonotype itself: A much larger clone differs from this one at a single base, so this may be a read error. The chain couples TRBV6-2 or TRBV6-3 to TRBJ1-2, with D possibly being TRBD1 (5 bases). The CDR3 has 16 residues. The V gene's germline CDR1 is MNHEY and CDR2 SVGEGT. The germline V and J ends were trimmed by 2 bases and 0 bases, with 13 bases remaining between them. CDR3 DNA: TGTGCCAGCAGTTACCTCGGGGGACGAGCTAACTATGGCTACACCTTC. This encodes CASSYLGGRANYGYTF.

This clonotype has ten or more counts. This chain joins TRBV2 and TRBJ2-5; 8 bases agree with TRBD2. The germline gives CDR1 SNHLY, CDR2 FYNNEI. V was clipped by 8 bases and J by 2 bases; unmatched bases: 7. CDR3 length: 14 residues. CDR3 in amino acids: CASASGGLQETQYF. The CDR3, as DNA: TGTGCCAGCGCGAGCGGGGGATTACAAGAGACCCAGTACTTC.